These 21 T cell receptor beta chains originate from one sample sequenced in a study of cytomegalovirus exposure and HLA in healthy donors. PCR amplification relied on 60 Vbeta primers (plus 13 Jbeta primers). The assay was immunoSEQ multiplex PCR, and TCRdb's table has in-frame clones only and misses some. There are around 67,000 clones in the sample; approximately 72% occur only once, and about 8% lies in the top ten. The sample was PBMCs. These TCRs come from a woman between 25 and 40 years old in good health and CMV-seropositive.

This clone was counted once. This chain links TRBV5-4 with TRBJ2-1; TRBD2 matches 13 bases. The CDR3 has 15 residues. Germline V gives CDR1 SGHNT, CDR2 YYREEE (reference sequence). The ends lost 4 bases at V and 9 bases at J; junction bases unmatched: 7. The CDR3 nucleotides read TGTGCCAGCAGCCTGGGGACTAGCGGGATAGGTGAGCAGTTCTTC. Its protein product is CASSLGTSGIGEQFF.

The chain employs TRBV5-1 and TRBJ2-3; 10 bases agree with TRBD2. This CDR3 is built from 16 residues. Per the germline V gene, CDR1 is SGHRS and CDR2 is YFSETQ. Trimming removed 4 bases from V and 0 bases from J; junction bases left unmatched: 5. In DNA form, the CDR3 reads TGCGCCAGCAGCCAGGGACTAGCGAGAAGCACAGATACGCAGTATTTT. Amino acids: CASSQGLARSTDTQYF. Together with reference TRBV5-1 and TRBJ2-3, the CDR3 gives the full variable domain: KAGVTQTPRYLIKTRGQQVTLSCSPISGHRSVSWYQQTPGQGLQFLFEYFSETQRNKGNFPGRFSGRQFSNSRSEMNVSTLELGDSALYLCASSQGLARSTDTQYFGPGTRLTVL.

V is TRBV11-2 and J is TRBJ2-1; maybe TRBD2 (6 bases). Trimming removed 3 bases from V and 4 bases from J, with 19 bases in between. The CDR3 is 17 amino acids. Per the germline V gene, CDR1 is SGHAT and CDR2 is FQNNGV. The CDR3 loop reads CASSFEGGPRFYNEQFF. For the CDR3, the DNA is TGTGCCAGCAGCTTCGAGGGAGGTCCGAGATTTTACAATGAGCAGTTCTTC. Filled out from reference TRBV11-2 and TRBJ2-1, the complete variable domain reads EAGVAQSPRYKIIEKRQSVAFWCNPISGHATLYWYQQILGQGPKLLIQFQNNGVVDDSQLPKDRFSAERLKGVDSTLKIQPAKLEDSAVYLCASSFEGGPRFYNEQFFGPGTRLTVL.

A word on this clone: One junction end does not reproduce the germline sequence, and a read error may be involved. The J gene is TRBJ2-7, the V gene TRBV7-9, with 7 bases identical to TRBD1. Germline lookup yields CDR1 SEHNR and CDR2 FQNEAQ (reference sequence). This CDR3 comprises 17 residues. The chain's CDR3 is CSSSLGEGAGYSYEQYF. In DNA form, the CDR3 reads TGTTCCAGCAGCTTAGGCGAGGGGGCCGGTTATTCCTACGAGCAGTACTTC. The complete variable domain, with remaining parts taken from reference TRBV7-9 and TRBJ2-7, reads DTGVSQNPRHKITKRGQNVTFRCDPISEHNRLYWYRQTLGQGPEFLTYFQNEAQLEKSRLLSDRFSAERPKGSFSTLEIQRTEQGDSAMYLCSSSLGEGAGYSYEQYFGPGTRLTVT.

V and J are TRBV5-4 and TRBJ2-5, with TRBD2 identical over 13 bases. Per germline, CDR1 SGHNT and CDR2 YYREEE (reference sequence). Trimming took 1 base from V and 7 from J; bases not matched to a gene: 7. The CDR3 sequence is 16 residues long. The CDR3 DNA follows: TGTGCCAGCAGCTTGACTAGCGGGAGGGTGGCGGGGACCCAGTACTTC. It is translated as CASSLTSGRVAGTQYF.

The chain joins TRBV7-6 to TRBJ1-1, with a possible D match to TRBD1 (5 bases). Germline CDR1 and CDR2: SGHVS and FNYEAQ. Deletions cut 1 base from V and 4 bases from J, with 10 bases between. This CDR3 has 14 amino acids. The CDR3 is CASSLGGEGTEAFF. For the CDR3, the DNA is TGTGCCAGCAGCTTAGGGGGGGAGGGCACTGAAGCTTTCTTT.

The rearrangement joins TRBV25-1 to TRBJ2-6; D is possibly TRBD2 (6 bases). The CDR3 spans 15 residues. The V end was cut by 6 bases, the J end by 0 bases, with 9 bases between. Germline V gives CDR1 MGHDK, CDR2 SYGVNS. CDR3 DNA: TGTGCCAGCAGCGCCGGGGGCTCTGGGGCCAACGTCCTGACTTTC. This gives the protein CASSAGGSGANVLTF.

This clone was found a few times. This chain joins TRBV4-1 and TRBJ1-2; TRBD1 matches 11 bases. The CDR3 length is 14 residues. Germline CDR1 reads MGHRA; CDR2 reads YSYEKL. The V and J ends lost 2 bases and 10 bases, in that order; junction bases with no gene match: 6. This chain's CDR3 is CASSQLPGQGDYTF. CDR3 in DNA: TGCGCCAGCAGCCAACTTCCGGGACAGGGGGACTACACCTTC.

In this sample, this clone turned up once. The rearrangement uses TRBV7-6 and TRBJ2-7; 13 bases are shared with TRBD2. The ends lost 4 bases at V and 2 bases at J; junction bases unmatched: 2. Germline CDR1 reads SGHVS; CDR2 reads FNYEAQ. The CDR3 has 15 amino acids. In DNA form, the CDR3 reads TGTGCCAGCAGCTCACTAGCGGGAGGGCCCTACGAGCAGTACTTC. Its protein product is CASSSLAGGPYEQYF. Using reference TRBV7-6 and TRBJ2-7 for the parts outside the CDR3, the full variable domain is GAGVSQSPRYKVTKRGQDVALRCDPISGHVSLYWYRQALGQGPEFLTYFNYEAQQDKSGLPNDRFSAERPEGSISTLTIQRTEQRDSAMYRCASSSLAGGPYEQYFGPGTRLTVT.

This clone was picked up a small number of times. The chain carries TRBV7-2 and TRBJ2-7, with D possibly being TRBD2 (6 bases). Germline V gives CDR1 SGHTA, CDR2 FQGNSA. Trimming took off 0 bases at V and 3 bases at J, with 9 bases between the two ends. The CDR3 sequence is 14 residues long. The DNA for the CDR3 is TGTGCCAGCAGCTTAGCGCGGGGCCTCTACGAGCAGTACTTC. Translated: CASSLARGLYEQYF.

This clone has a handful of counts. The rearrangement links TRBV27 to TRBJ2-5; TRBD2 matches 10 bases. The CDR3 is made up of 16 amino acids. J lost 4 bases, V lost 5 bases, and 10 bases had no gene match. Germline assignment: CDR1 MNHEY and CDR2 SMNVEV (reference sequence). CDR3 in amino acids: CASSPLLAGRGETQYF. The CDR3 DNA is TGTGCCAGCAGTCCCCTACTAGCGGGAAGGGGAGAGACCCAGTACTTC.

Only a few counts were recorded for this clone. The gene calls are TRBV6-5 and TRBJ2-7; 7 nucleotides agree with TRBD2. The CDR3 is made up of 13 amino acids. Germline CDR1 reads MNHEY; CDR2 reads SVGAGI. V lost 6 bases and J lost 4; bases outside the gene matches: 6. The DNA of the CDR3 is TGTGCCAGCAGGAACAACGGGGGGTACGAGCAGTACTTC. Translated: CASRNNGGYEQYF.

Worth noting for this clone: This specimen includes other DNA sequences encoding the same CDR3. The rearrangement uses TRBV9 and TRBJ1-3; perhaps TRBD1 as D (5 bases). With 0 bases removed from V and 4 bases from J, the gap between germline ends came to 8 bases. The CDR3 length is 14 residues. Germline CDR1 reads SGDLS; CDR2 reads YYNGEE. The CDR3 nucleotides read TGTGCCAGCAGCGTAGCAGGGCGAGGAAACACCATATATTTT. Its protein is CASSVAGRGNTIYF.

The V and J genes are TRBV15 and TRBJ2-1, with D perhaps TRBD1 (5 bases). The CDR3 loop spans 15 amino acids. Germline lookup yields CDR1 LNHNV and CDR2 YYDKDF (reference sequence). V gave up 1 base and J gave up 6 bases, with 13 bases separating them. The CDR3 sequence: CATSRVRGRSNEQFF. CDR3 nucleotides: TGTGCCACCAGCAGAGTAAGGGGCCGCTCCAATGAGCAGTTCTTC.

The chain joins TRBV6-6 to TRBJ1-1; no clear D. This CDR3 contains 14 residues. CDR1 is MNHNY, CDR2 SVGAGI, per germline (reference sequence). V dropped 4 bases and J dropped 4 bases, with 13 bases sitting between them. DNA of the CDR3: TGTGCCAGCAGTTCCCCCCAGGCGGGCACTGAAGCTTTCTTT. It yields the protein CASSSPQAGTEAFF.

On this clone itself: Lacking the conserved final phenylalanine or tryptophan, this CDR3 likely reflects a read error. The gene calls are TRBV13 and TRBJ1-2; no firm D call. The ends were cut back, 7 bases at V and 7 bases at J, with 16 bases in the middle. The CDR3 loop spans 13 amino acids. Looked up from germline, CDR1 is PRHDT and CDR2 is FYEKMQ (reference sequence). The CDR3 sequence is CASTQWGSGGYTV. CDR3 DNA sequence: TGTGCCAGCACCCAGTGGGGTAGCGGTGGCTACACCGTC.

The gene calls are TRBV15 and TRBJ2-7; D might be TRBD1 (6 bases). The CDR3 is made up of 16 amino acids. With 1 base removed from V and 3 bases from J, the gap between germline ends came to 16 bases. CDR1 LNHNV and CDR2 YYDKDF come from the germline V gene (reference sequence). The CDR3 nucleotides are TGTGCCACCAGCAGAGTCTTGACAGGAGGTAGCTACGAGCAGTACTTC. Amino acids: CATSRVLTGGSYEQYF.

The V gene is TRBV27, the J gene TRBJ1-6; 10 positions match TRBD1. Germline CDR1 reads MNHEY; CDR2 reads SMNVEV (reference sequence). This CDR3 spans 16 amino acids. With 4 bases clipped from V and 10 bases from J, the junction kept 10 bases outside the gene matches. This chain's CDR3 is CASSSLVGTGESPLHF. CDR3 sequence (DNA): TGTGCCAGCAGTTCCCTCGTCGGGACAGGGGAATCACCCCTCCACTTT.

The V call is TRBV29-1, the J call TRBJ2-1; 9 nucleotides agree with TRBD1. Trimming removed 4 bases from V and 8 bases from J; junction bases left unmatched: 9. This CDR3 is built from 14 residues. Per the germline V gene, CDR1 is SQVTM and CDR2 is ANQGSEA. The CDR3 sequence is CSVVALTGGDEQFF. Written as DNA, the CDR3 is TGCAGCGTTGTTGCCCTCACAGGGGGCGATGAGCAGTTCTTC.

The chain uses TRBV21-1 and TRBJ2-7; the table's D gene call, TRBD1, was not cross checked with the DNA. TRBV21-1 constitutes a pseudogene. The CDR3 is 14 residues long. CDR3 region: CASSKRQGASEQYF. The CDR3 DNA is TGTGCCAGCAGCAAACGACAGGGGGCCAGCGAGCAGTACTTC.

This clone has only a few counts. J is TRBJ1-6 and V is TRBV6-5, with 7 bases that match TRBD1. CDR1 MNHEY and CDR2 SVGAGI come from the germline V gene. Trimming removed 5 bases from V and 13 bases from J; junction bases left unmatched: 5. This CDR3 is 12 amino acids long. This CDR3 reads CASSPTGPPLHF. CDR3 coding DNA: TGTGCCAGCAGTCCGACAGGGCCGCCCCTCCACTTT.